These T cell receptor beta chains were read from a single sample in a study of blood T cell repertoires in COVID-19. The repertoire was sequenced with immunoSEQ multiplex PCR; TCRdb's copy has only in-frame clones and lacks some. The sample gives about 89,000 clones, around 80% of which show up once; roughly a tenth is in the top ten. Input material: peripheral blood. Source of these receptors: a man between 65 and 85 years old with acute or convalescent COVID-19. Both conserved end residues are part of each CDR3. The D gene is left open where the match is weak. Clone size, where shown, is once, few, many, or a class for clones that have expanded.

j_call	v_call	d_call	clone_size	cdr3_aa	cdr3_nt
TRBJ2-6	TRBV9	.	once	CASSVDRESTGRVNF	TGTGCCAGCAGCGTTGACAGAGAGAGCACCGGGCGAGTAAATTTC
TRBJ2-5	TRBV20-1	.	.	CSANGETQYF	TGCAGTGCTAATGGCGAGACCCAGTACTTC
TRBJ1-2	TRBV6-1	TRBD1	.	CASSESWTGGISYGYTF	TGTGCCAGCAGTGAATCTTGGACAGGGGGCATTAGCTATGGCTACACCTTC
TRBJ1-4	TRBV5-6	.	.	CASSLLGTATNEKLFF	TGTGCCAGCAGCTTGTTAGGAACAGCAACTAATGAAAAACTGTTTTTT
TRBJ1-5	TRBV7-2	.	.	CASSSGQLSNQPQHF	TGTGCCAGCAGCTCAGGACAGCTGAGTAATCAGCCCCAGCATTTT
TRBJ2-3	TRBV7-2	.	.	CASSSPPLRGRSTDTQYF	TGTGCCAGCAGCTCCCCCCCACTGCGCGGAAGAAGCACAGATACGCAGTATTTT
TRBJ1-5	TRBV10-3	TRBD1	.	CAISERGTGGGYGQPQHF	TGTGCCATCAGTGAGAGAGGGACAGGGGGCGGGTATGGTCAGCCCCAGCATTTT
TRBJ2-3	TRBV4-3	.	.	CASSQDLVGSTDTQYF	TGCGCCAGCAGCCAAGATCTTGTCGGGAGCACAGATACGCAGTATTTT
TRBJ2-1	TRBV18	.	.	CASSPGHGSYASSYNEQFF	TGTGCCAGCTCACCTGGACACGGCAGCTATGCCAGCTCCTACAATGAGCAGTTCTTC
TRBJ2-3	TRBV7-3	TRBD1	once	CASSLNTGAWDTQYF	TGTGCCAGCAGCTTAAACACAGGGGCGTGGGATACGCAGTATTTT
TRBJ2-3	TRBV19	TRBD1	.	CASSLQGARTDTQYF	TGTGCCAGTAGTCTCCAGGGGGCCCGCACAGATACGCAGTATTTT
TRBJ1-4	TRBV9	.	.	CAIRGLFF	TGTGCCATTAGGGGCCTGTTTTTT
TRBJ2-7	TRBV3-1/TRBV3-2	TRBD1	hyperexpanded	CASSQPARQGYEQYF	TGTGCCAGCAGCCAACCGGCCCGACAGGGGTACGAGCAGTACTTC
TRBJ1-5	TRBV10-2	.	.	CASSEGQRGNQPQHF	TGCGCCAGCAGTGAAGGACAGAGGGGCAATCAGCCCCAGCATTTT
TRBJ1-4	TRBV9	.	.	CASSVTQQGNEKLFF	TGTGCCAGCAGCGTAACACAGCAGGGTAATGAAAAACTGTTTTTT
TRBJ1-2	TRBV11-2	.	.	CASSLSQQPSGGYTF	TGTGCCAGCAGCTTAAGTCAACAGCCCAGTGGGGGCTACACCTTC
TRBJ2-7	TRBV30	TRBD1	.	CAWRIGTGAYEQYF	TGTGCCTGGAGGATAGGGACAGGGGCGTACGAGCAGTACTTC
TRBJ1-6	TRBV5-6	.	.	CASSLKTGTSYNSPLHF	TGTGCCAGCAGCTTGAAAACAGGGACATCCTATAATTCACCCCTCCACTTT
TRBJ2-7	TRBV6-6	.	once	CASSHGHYEQYF	TGTGCCAGCAGTCACGGACATTACGAGCAGTACTTC
TRBJ1-6	TRBV25-1	TRBD1	.	CASSVRDRGSPLHF	TGTGCCAGCAGTGTCCGAGACAGGGGTTCACCCCTCCACTTT
TRBJ2-1	TRBV14	TRBD2	.	CASSQGLAGGQNEQFF	TGTGCCAGCAGCCAAGGACTAGCGGGGGGACAGAATGAGCAGTTCTTC
TRBJ1-2	TRBV4-2	.	.	CASRFSTIHTF	TGTGCCAGCAGGTTTAGTACCATCCACACCTTC
TRBJ2-1	TRBV25-1	TRBD2	.	CASSEYGRGSGRGVEQFF	TGTGCCAGCAGTGAATATGGCCGTGGTAGCGGGAGAGGGGTTGAGCAGTTCTTC
TRBJ1-3	TRBV4-3	.	.	CASSQDPGGRSGNTIYF	TGCGCCAGCAGCCAAGATCCCGGGGGACGCTCTGGAAACACCATATATTTT